Following are 16 T cell receptor beta chains from one sample sequenced in a study of PD-1 blockade in classical Hodgkin lymphoma. Clones were read by immunoSEQ multiplex PCR, and TCRdb kept only the in-frame ones, dropping some. The sample contains some 30,000 clones, approximately 68% of which appear only once. Regarding time point: cycle 4 day 1 (C4D1), after 6 weeks of nivolumab. Every patient was affected by relapse after autologous stem cell transplantation, while exposure to brentuximab vedotin was not uniform. This material consisted of peripheral blood mononuclear cells (PBMCs), taken before the fourth cycle of nivolumab. These receptors all stem from a human donor with classical Hodgkin lymphoma.

The chain is built from TRBV11-2 and TRBJ2-3, with 11 bases aligning to TRBD2. The CDR3 contains 17 residues. Germline CDR1 reads SGHAT; CDR2 reads FQNNGV. V lost 2 bases and J lost 2; bases outside the gene matches: 6. CDR3 DNA sequence: TGTGCCAGCAGCTTATTATCTAGCGGGGGGTTCACAGATACGCAGTATTTT. Translated, it gives CASSLLSSGGFTDTQYF.

The sample holds one count of this clone. This chain connects TRBV28 to TRBJ2-3, with 12 bases fitting TRBD2. The germline CDR1 and CDR2 sequences are MDHEN and SYDVKM. The CDR3 spans 16 residues. The V gene end was trimmed by 6 bases and the J gene end by 6 bases; junction bases not matched to a gene: 10. This chain's CDR3 is CASSSLPSGGADTQYF. Written as DNA, the CDR3 is TGTGCCAGCAGCTCCCTCCCTAGCGGGGGGGCTGATACGCAGTATTTT.

This clone has more than one count but fewer than ten. V gene TRBV7-2 combines with J gene TRBJ2-7, with 10 positions matching TRBD1. The CDR3 sequence is 15 residues long. With 4 bases clipped from V and 2 bases from J, the junction kept 5 bases outside the gene matches. In germline, CDR1 is SGHTA, CDR2 FQGNSA. The CDR3 DNA sequence: TGTGCCAGCAGCTCCCGGGACAGGGGAGCCTACGAGCAGTACTTC. Its translation is CASSSRDRGAYEQYF.

The chain carries TRBV2 and TRBJ2-1; TRBD2 matches 7 bases. The germline V gene encodes CDR1 SNHLY and CDR2 FYNNEI. V lost 4 bases to trimming and J lost 8 bases; unmatched junction nucleotides: 8. The CDR3 contains 14 residues. CDR3: CASSAQGLGYEQFF. In DNA form, the CDR3 reads TGTGCCAGCAGTGCCCAAGGACTAGGCTATGAGCAGTTCTTC. The entire variable domain, with the rest obtained from reference TRBV2 and TRBJ2-1, is as follows: EPEVTQTPSHQVTQMGQEVILRCVPISNHLYFYWYRQILGQKVEFLVSFYNNEISEKSEIFDDQFSVERPDGSNFTLKIRSTKLEDSAMYFCASSAQGLGYEQFFGPGTRLTVL.

This chain links TRBV5-1 with TRBJ1-3, with unresolved D. CDR1 and CDR2 from the germline V gene are SGHRS and YFSETQ. The CDR3 length is 14 residues. The V gene lost 4 bases and the J gene lost 2 bases, with 10 bases spanning the gap. The CDR3 protein is CASSPPGTGNTIYF. The CDR3 bases are TGCGCCAGCAGCCCCCCCGGGACTGGAAACACCATATATTTT.

The chain is built from TRBV9 and TRBJ1-2; D gene uncertain. V was trimmed by 4 bases and J by 6 bases, leaving 10 bases between them. Germline V gene data show CDR1 as SGDLS and CDR2 as YYNGEE. This CDR3 region has 12 residues. The CDR3: CASSSQGNGYTF. For the CDR3, the DNA is TGTGCCAGCAGCTCCCAAGGGAATGGCTACACCTTC.

CDR3 DNA: TGTGCCAGCAGCCATTCAACAGGAGCGTTTGAAGCTTTCTTT. The encoded protein is CASSHSTGAFEAFF. The V call is TRBV7-9, the J call TRBJ1-1; perhaps TRBD1 as D (5 bases). CDR3 length equals 14 residues. Germline values: CDR1 SEHNR, CDR2 FQNEAQ (reference sequence). V lost 5 bases and J 7 bases, leaving 17 bases between the germline ends.

This clone was observed a handful of times. The chain carries TRBV27 and TRBJ2-2, with 8 bases that match TRBD2. Germline V gene data show CDR1 as MNHEY and CDR2 as SMNVEV (reference sequence). This CDR3 has 15 residues. The junction had 6 bases not matched to a gene; V was cut back by 7 bases and J by 2 bases. This CDR3 is CASTASGGNTGELFF. CDR3 nucleotide sequence: TGTGCCAGCACCGCCAGCGGGGGTAACACCGGGGAGCTGTTTTTT.

The V and J genes are TRBV28 and TRBJ2-6, with D perhaps TRBD1 (6 bases). The CDR3 loop spans 15 amino acids. CDR1 is MDHEN and CDR2 is SYDVKM in the germline V gene. Trimming removed 1 base at V and 3 bases at J, with 7 bases between. The CDR3 DNA is TGTGCCAGCAGTTTATCAGGGGTTGGGGCCAACGTCCTGACTTTC. It codes for CASSLSGVGANVLTF.

V is TRBV5-1 and J is TRBJ2-5; D possibly uses TRBD1 or TRBD2 (5 bases each). The CDR3 loop spans 15 amino acids. Trimming shortened V by 1 base and J by 4 bases, and 14 bases separated the two germline ends. CDR1 is SGHRS and CDR2 is YFSETQ in the germline V gene. The DNA for the CDR3 is TGCGCCAGCAGCTTGTCTCCGGGGACCATAGAGACCCAGTACTTC. As protein: CASSLSPGTIETQYF.

This clone was picked up a small number of times. The genes are TRBV28 and TRBJ1-3; D gene ambiguous. Looked up from germline, CDR1 is MDHEN and CDR2 is SYDVKM. The CDR3 has 15 residues. V was shortened by 4 bases and J by 0 bases, with 10 bases between the two germline ends. CDR3 coding DNA: TGTGCCAGCAGTTATACCTCCAACTCTGGAAACACCATATATTTT. Encoded protein: CASSYTSNSGNTIYF.

This clone was observed a single time. J is TRBJ2-7 and V is TRBV27, with a tentative D call TRBD1 (6 bases). Germline-derived CDR1 and CDR2 are MNHEY and SMNVEV (reference sequence). V lost 7 bases and J 4 bases, leaving 14 bases between the germline ends. The CDR3 has 13 amino acids. CDR3 in amino acids: CASKRGTLYEQYF. The CDR3 bases are TGTGCCAGCAAGAGGGGGACCCTATACGAGCAGTACTTC.

This clone was counted a single time. The chain carries TRBV18 and TRBJ2-3; D call uncertain. V was clipped by 0 bases and J by 4 bases, with 11 bases between them. The germline V gene has CDR1 KGHSH and CDR2 LQKENI. The CDR3 is made up of 15 amino acids. In nucleotides, the CDR3 is TGTGCCAGCTCACCACCAAGGGTGATCGCAGATACGCAGTATTTT. This translates into CASSPPRVIADTQYF.

Only a few counts were recorded for this clone. The chain has TRBV11-2 and TRBJ2-1, with 8 positions matching TRBD2. Looked up from germline, CDR1 is SGHAT and CDR2 is FQNNGV. This CDR3 has 14 residues. Losses at the gene ends were 7 bases for V and 5 bases for J; bases not matched to a gene: 7. In DNA, the CDR3 is TGTGCCAGCACCTTTTACGGGGGGGACAATGAGCAGTTCTTC. Translating gives CASTFYGGDNEQFF.

The V and J genes are TRBV10-3 and TRBJ2-7; D may correspond to TRBD1 or TRBD2 (5 bases each). With 3 bases removed from V and 0 bases from J, the gap between germline ends came to 9 bases. Germline lookup yields CDR1 ENHRY and CDR2 SYGVKD. The CDR3 loop spans 14 amino acids. CDR3 loop: CAISEGTSSYEQYF. The CDR3, as DNA: TGTGCCATCAGTGAAGGGACGAGCTCCTACGAGCAGTACTTC.

This clone qualifies as medium-sized. The chain is built from TRBV2 and TRBJ2-2; D uncertain. The germline gives CDR1 SNHLY, CDR2 FYNNEI. V lost 4 bases and J lost 2, with 8 bases in between. The CDR3 spans 14 residues. In DNA, the CDR3 is TGTGCCAGCAGTGTAGTACTAAACACCGGGGAGCTGTTTTTT. This gives the protein CASSVVLNTGELFF.